The present TCR beta chain was sequenced within a study of blood T cell repertoires in COVID-19. Study context: Samples taken during acute and convalescent COVID-19 were collected in the United States, Italy and Spain.

CDR1 KGHDR and CDR2 SFDVKD come from the germline V gene. The CDR3 is made up of 16 amino acids. The junction had 8 bases not matched to a gene; V was cut back by 4 bases and J by 1 base. Original handling: The authors estimated nucleated cell counts from reference gene primer amplification. Method: immunoSEQ multiplex PCR; TCRdb's copy keeps in-frame clones and lacks some. Clone size and V and J calls were adopted from that table, with D and trimming inferred from the DNA. The sample contains approximately 210,000 clones, more than 75% of which appear only once. The specimen was peripheral blood. The chain employs TRBV24-1 and TRBJ1-2, with 7 bases fitting TRBD1. The sequence was obtained from a woman aged 35 to 49 with acute or convalescent COVID-19. CDR3 sequence (DNA): TGTGCCACCAGTGACCCGACCGGGACAGATAACTATGGCTACACCTTC. It specifies CATSDPTGTDNYGYTF.